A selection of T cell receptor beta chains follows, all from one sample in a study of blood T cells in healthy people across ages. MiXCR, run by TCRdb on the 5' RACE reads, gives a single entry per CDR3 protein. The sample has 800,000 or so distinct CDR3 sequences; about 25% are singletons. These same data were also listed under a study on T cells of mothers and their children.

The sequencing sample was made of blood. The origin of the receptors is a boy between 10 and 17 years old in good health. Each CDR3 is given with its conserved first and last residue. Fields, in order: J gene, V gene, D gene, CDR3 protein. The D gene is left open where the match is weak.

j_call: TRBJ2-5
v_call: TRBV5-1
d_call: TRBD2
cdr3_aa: CASSLEGSGRSGETQYF

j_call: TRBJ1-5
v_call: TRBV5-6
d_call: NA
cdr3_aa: CASSFRGKTSNQPQHF

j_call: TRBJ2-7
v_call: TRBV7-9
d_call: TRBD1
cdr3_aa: CASSSNMDRASYEQYF

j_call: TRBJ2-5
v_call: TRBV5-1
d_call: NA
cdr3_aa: CASSLASAYQATQYF

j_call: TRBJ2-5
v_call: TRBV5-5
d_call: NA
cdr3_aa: CASSLEQFGDQETQYF

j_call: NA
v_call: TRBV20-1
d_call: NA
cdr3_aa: CSADGEREQFF

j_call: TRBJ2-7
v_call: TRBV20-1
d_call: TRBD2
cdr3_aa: CSARGGTSQYF

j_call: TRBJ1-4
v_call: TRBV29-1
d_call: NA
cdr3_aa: CSVEPSRVANEKLFF

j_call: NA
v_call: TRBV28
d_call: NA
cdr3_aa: CASSFDSIASYEQYF

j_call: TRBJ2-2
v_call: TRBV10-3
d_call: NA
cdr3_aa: CAISVDYPTGELFF

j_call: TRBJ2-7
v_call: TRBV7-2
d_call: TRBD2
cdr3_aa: CASRPLAEGYEQYF

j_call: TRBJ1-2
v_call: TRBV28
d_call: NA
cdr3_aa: CASSFIRTGVGNYGYTF

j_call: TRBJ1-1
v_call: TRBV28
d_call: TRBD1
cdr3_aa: CASSGDRDYGIEAFF

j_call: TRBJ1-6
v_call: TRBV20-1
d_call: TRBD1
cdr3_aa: CSARGQEGHYNSPLHF

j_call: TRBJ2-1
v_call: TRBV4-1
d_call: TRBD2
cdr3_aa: CASSQDKLAGVEQFF

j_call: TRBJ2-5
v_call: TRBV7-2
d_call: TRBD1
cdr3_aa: CASSLQGVQETQYF

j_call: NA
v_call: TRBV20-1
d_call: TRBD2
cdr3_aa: CSGGGSGTYNEQFF

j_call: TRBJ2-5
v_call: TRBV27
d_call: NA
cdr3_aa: CASKGTGTGETQYF

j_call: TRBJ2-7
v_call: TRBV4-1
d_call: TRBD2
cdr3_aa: CASSQGLLAGVYEQYF

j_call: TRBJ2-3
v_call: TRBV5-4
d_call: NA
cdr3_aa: CASSLERPTDTQYF

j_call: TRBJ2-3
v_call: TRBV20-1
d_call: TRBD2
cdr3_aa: CSARNSGTRRQSTDTQYF

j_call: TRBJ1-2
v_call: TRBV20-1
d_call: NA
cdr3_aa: CSARDVDRLEHGYTF

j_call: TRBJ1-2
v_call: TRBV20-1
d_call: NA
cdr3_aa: CSAFGQMSGYTF

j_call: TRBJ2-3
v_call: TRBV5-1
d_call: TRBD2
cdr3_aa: CASSLLGGGAADTQYF

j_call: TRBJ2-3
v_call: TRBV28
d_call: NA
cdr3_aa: CASSLKLSRLTDTQYF

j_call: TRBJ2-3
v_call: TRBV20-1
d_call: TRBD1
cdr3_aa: CSASGGGTDTQYF

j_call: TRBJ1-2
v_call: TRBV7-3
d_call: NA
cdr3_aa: CASSLIGQGGYTF

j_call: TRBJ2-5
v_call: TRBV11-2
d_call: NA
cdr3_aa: CASSPVTVTAQETQYF

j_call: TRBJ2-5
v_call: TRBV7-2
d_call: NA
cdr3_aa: CASSFGWETQYF

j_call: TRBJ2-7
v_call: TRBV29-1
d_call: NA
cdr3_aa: CSVANGQLEQYF

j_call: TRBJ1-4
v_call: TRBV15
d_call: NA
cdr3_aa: CATSRGTTGEKLFF

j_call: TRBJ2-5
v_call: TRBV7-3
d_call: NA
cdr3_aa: CASSPVTSSVETQYF

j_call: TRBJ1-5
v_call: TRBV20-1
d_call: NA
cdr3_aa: CSAGDGFNQPQHF

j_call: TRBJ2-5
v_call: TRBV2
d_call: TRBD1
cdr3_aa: CASREDRGLAETQYF

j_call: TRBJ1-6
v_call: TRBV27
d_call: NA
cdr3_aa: CASRTISVNSPLHF

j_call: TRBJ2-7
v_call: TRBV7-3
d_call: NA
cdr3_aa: CASSLLSGPYKQYF

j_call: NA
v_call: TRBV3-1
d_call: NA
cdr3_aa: CASSQGLYEQFF

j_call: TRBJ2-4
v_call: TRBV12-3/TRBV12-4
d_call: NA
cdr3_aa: CASAVGREIFLAKNIQYF

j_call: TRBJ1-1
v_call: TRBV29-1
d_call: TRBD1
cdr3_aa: CSVVDRGKTEAFF

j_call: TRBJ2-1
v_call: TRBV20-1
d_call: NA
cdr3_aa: CSPTVAAGSYNEQFF